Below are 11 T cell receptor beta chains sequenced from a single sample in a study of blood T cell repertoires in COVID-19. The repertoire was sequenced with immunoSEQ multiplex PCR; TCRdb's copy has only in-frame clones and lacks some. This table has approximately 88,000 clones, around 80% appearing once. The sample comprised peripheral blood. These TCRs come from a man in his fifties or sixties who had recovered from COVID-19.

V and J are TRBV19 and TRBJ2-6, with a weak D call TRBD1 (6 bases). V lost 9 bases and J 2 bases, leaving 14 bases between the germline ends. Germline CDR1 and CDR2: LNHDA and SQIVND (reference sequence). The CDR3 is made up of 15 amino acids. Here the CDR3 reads CASNSRGTGANVLTF. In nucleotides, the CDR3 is TGTGCCAGCAACTCTAGGGGGACTGGGGCCAACGTCCTGACTTTC.

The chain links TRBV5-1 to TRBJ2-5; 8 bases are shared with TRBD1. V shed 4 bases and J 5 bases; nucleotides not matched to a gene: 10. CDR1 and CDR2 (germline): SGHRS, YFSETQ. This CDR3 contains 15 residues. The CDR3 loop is CASSGLTGVLETQYF. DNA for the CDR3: TGCGCCAGCAGCGGATTGACAGGGGTATTGGAGACCCAGTACTTC.

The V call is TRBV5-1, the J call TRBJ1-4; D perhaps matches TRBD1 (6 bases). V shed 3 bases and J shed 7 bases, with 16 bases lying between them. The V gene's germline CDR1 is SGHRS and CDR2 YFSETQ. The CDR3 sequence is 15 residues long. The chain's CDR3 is CASSSTGDIFEKLFF. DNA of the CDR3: TGCGCCAGCAGCTCGACAGGAGATATTTTTGAAAAACTGTTTTTT.

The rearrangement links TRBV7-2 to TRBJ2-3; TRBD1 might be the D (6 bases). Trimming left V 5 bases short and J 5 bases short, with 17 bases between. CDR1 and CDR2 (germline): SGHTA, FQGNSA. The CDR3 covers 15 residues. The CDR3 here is CASSLYEGVVDTQYF. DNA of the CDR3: TGTGCCAGCAGCCTTTACGAGGGGGTAGTAGATACGCAGTATTTT.

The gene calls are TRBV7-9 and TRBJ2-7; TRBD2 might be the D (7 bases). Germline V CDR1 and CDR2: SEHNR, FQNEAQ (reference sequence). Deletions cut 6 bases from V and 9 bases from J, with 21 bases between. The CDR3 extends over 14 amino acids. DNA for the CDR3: TGTGCCAGCAGTCCTGAGGGGGAGGGCCGGTGGCAGTACTTC. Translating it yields CASSPEGEGRWQYF. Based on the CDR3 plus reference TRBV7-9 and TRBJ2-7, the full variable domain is DTGVSQNPRHKITKRGQNVTFRCDPISEHNRLYWYRQTLGQGPEFLTYFQNEAQLEKSRLLSDRFSAERPKGSFSTLEIQRTEQGDSAMYLCASSPEGEGRWQYFGPGTRLTVT.

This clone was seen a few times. The CDR3 DNA reads TGCGCCAGCAGTCAATCCAAGGACTTTAAAGAGACCCAGTACTTC. Its protein is CASSQSKDFKETQYF. This chain links TRBV23-1 with TRBJ2-5; D possibly corresponds to TRBD2 (5 bases). TRBV23-1 is filed as an ORF, its function uncertain. This CDR3 contains 15 residues. Trimming stripped 0 bases from V and 3 bases from J, with 11 bases between.

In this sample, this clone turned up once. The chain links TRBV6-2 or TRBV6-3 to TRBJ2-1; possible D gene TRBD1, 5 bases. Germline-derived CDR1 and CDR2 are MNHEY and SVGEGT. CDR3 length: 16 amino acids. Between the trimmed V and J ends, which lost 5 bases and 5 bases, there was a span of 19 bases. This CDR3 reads CASSTRRLGPNNEQFF. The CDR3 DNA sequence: TGTGCCAGCAGTACCCGAAGACTGGGGCCCAACAATGAGCAGTTCTTC.

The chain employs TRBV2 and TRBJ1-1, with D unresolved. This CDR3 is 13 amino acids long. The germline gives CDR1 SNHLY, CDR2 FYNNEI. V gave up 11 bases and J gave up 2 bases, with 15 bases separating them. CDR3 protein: CAGRIQINTEAFF. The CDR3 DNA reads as TGTGCCGGAAGGATACAGATAAACACTGAAGCTTTCTTT.

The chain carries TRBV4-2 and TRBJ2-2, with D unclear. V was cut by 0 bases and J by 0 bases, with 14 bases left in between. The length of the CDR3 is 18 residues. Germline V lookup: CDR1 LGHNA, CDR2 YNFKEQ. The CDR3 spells CASSQDSAGAANTGELFF. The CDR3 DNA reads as TGTGCCAGCAGCCAAGATTCGGCAGGCGCCGCGAACACCGGGGAGCTGTTTTTT.

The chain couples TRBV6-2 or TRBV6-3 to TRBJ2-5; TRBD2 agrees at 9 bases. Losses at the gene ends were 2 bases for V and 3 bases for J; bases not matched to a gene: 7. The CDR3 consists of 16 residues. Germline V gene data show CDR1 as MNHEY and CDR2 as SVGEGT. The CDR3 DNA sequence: TGTGCCAGCAGTTACGGTGCGGGACTAGCAGAAGAGACCCAGTACTTC. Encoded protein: CASSYGAGLAEETQYF.

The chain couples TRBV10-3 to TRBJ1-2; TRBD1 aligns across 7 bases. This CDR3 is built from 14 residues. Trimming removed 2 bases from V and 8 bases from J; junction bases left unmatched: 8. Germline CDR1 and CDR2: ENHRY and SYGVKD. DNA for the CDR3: TGTGCCATCAGTGAGGTTTACAGGGGAGAGGGCTACACCTTC. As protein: CAISEVYRGEGYTF.